This T cell receptor beta chain was sequenced for a study of control samples from healthy donors and cancer patients (dated by TCRdb to 2019 to 2021). Its CDR3 holds 15 amino acids, cysteine through phenylalanine. Only the CDR3 region is kept as DNA, spanning 45 bases read in frame from base 1. Based on the germline V gene, the CDR1 and CDR2 sequences are KGHDR and SFDVKD. The protocol used for the library was the immunoSEQ multiplex PCR assay. TCRdb took over this immuneACCESS table, retaining in-frame rearrangements with V and J assigned. Such tables are incomplete; in checked studies, under half of the missing clones stem from an unresolved V gene, and the remainder is unexplained. The sample includes 60,000 to 75,000 clones, with over 75% observed a single time. The top ten clonotypes cover 28% of the sample. Worth noting for this clone: Its antigen specificity is not known. A read error may produce the germline difference seen at one junction end.

This receptor was taken from a man aged 50 to 59 in good health. The chain couples TRBV24-1 to TRBJ2-2, and possibly TRBD2, on 5 matching bases. The sample consisted of blood. CDR3 region: CATSGRERSTRELFF. The DNA sequence is given as TGTGCCACCAGTGGTAGGGAGAGGAGCACCAGGGAGCTGTTTTTT.